These T cell receptor beta chains were read from a single sample in a study of blood T cell repertoires in COVID-19. Sequencing was performed with immunoSEQ multiplex PCR; in TCRdb, only in-frame clones are kept and a portion is missing. The table has roughly 200,000 clones, about four fifths seen once; the top ten hold 5% to 6.5%. Sequences were obtained from peripheral blood. Receptors were obtained from a woman in her seventies with active or convalescent COVID-19. Both conserved end residues are part of each CDR3. The D gene is left open where the match is weak. Only part of the rows carry a size: once, few, many, or a class if the clone is expanded.

v_gene	d_gene	abundance	j_gene	CDR3aa	CDR3nt
TRBV2	TRBD1	NA	TRBJ2-2	CASSEEGQSNTGELFF	TGTGCCAGCAGTGAAGAGGGACAGTCGAACACCGGGGAGCTGTTTTTT
TRBV24-1	TRBD1	NA	TRBJ1-3	CATSELVRDRGGNTIYF	TGTGCCACCAGTGAATTGGTTAGGGACAGGGGTGGAAACACCATATATTTT
TRBV4-2	NA	NA	TRBJ1-4	CASSQDWADNEKLFF	TGTGCCAGCAGCCAAGATTGGGCAGATAATGAAAAACTGTTTTTT
TRBV5-4	TRBD2	NA	TRBJ2-1	CASSPIAGKYNEQFF	TGTGCCAGCAGCCCCATAGCGGGAAAATACAATGAGCAGTTCTTC
TRBV6-2/TRBV6-3	NA	NA	TRBJ1-2	CASSYSSGTLGGGYTF	TGTGCCAGCAGTTACTCCTCCGGGACACTAGGAGGTGGCTACACCTTC
TRBV5-4	NA	NA	TRBJ2-5	CASMGQEETQYF	TGTGCCAGCATGGGGCAGGAAGAGACCCAGTACTTC
TRBV5-1	TRBD2	NA	TRBJ2-3	CASSLGPAGTTDTQYF	TGCGCCAGCAGCTTGGGACCAGCGGGGACCACAGATACGCAGTATTTT
TRBV5-1	NA	NA	TRBJ2-2	CASWSGADTGELFF	TGCGCCAGCTGGTCTGGGGCAGACACCGGGGAGCTGTTTTTT
TRBV9	TRBD2	NA	TRBJ2-3	CASSVEGLAGFTDTQYF	TGTGCCAGCAGCGTAGAAGGACTAGCGGGTTTCACAGATACGCAGTATTTT
TRBV12-3/TRBV12-4	NA	NA	TRBJ1-5	CASSPDNQPQHF	TGTGCCAGCAGTCCAGACAATCAGCCCCAGCATTTT
TRBV27	NA	NA	TRBJ1-1	CASSLRVGPNTEAFF	TGTGCCAGCAGTTTAAGAGTGGGCCCGAACACTGAAGCTTTCTTT
TRBV5-1	NA	NA	TRBJ2-7	CASSPGQWGYEQYF	TGCGCCAGCAGCCCGGGACAATGGGGCTACGAGCAGTACTTC
TRBV19	NA	NA	TRBJ1-1	CASSGDYTEAFF	TGTGCCAGTAGTGGAGACTACACTGAAGCTTTCTTT
TRBV28	TRBD1	NA	TRBJ1-4	CASSPDRGLEKLFF	TGTGCCAGCAGCCCGGACAGGGGGCTTGAAAAACTGTTTTTT
TRBV3-1/TRBV3-2	TRBD1	NA	TRBJ2-7	CASSLDRGFQYEQYF	TGTGCCAGCAGCCTGGACAGGGGTTTTCAATACGAGCAGTACTTC
TRBV29-1	TRBD1	NA	TRBJ2-5	CSASGQGSTLYF	TGCAGCGCCTCGGGACAGGGATCCACTCTGTACTTC
TRBV9	NA	NA	TRBJ1-1	CASSAGDKRLEAFF	TGTGCCAGCAGCGCCGGGGACAAGAGACTTGAAGCTTTCTTT
TRBV25-1	TRBD1	NA	TRBJ2-1	CASSPKTGGASEQFF	TGTGCCAGCAGTCCAAAGACAGGGGGCGCGAGTGAGCAGTTCTTC
TRBV7-9	NA	NA	TRBJ1-4	CASSLVQGRKLFF	TGTGCCAGCAGCTTGGTCCAGGGTAGGAAACTGTTTTTT
TRBV6-5	NA	NA	TRBJ2-1	CASSRRDEQFF	TGTGCCAGCTCCCGGCGGGATGAGCAGTTCTTC
TRBV3-1/TRBV3-2	NA	NA	TRBJ2-6	CASSQRGSGANVLTF	TGTGCCAGCAGCCAAAGGGGGTCTGGGGCCAACGTCCTGACTTTC
TRBV19	NA	NA	TRBJ1-1	CASSPTGWPEAFF	TGTGCCAGTAGTCCCACGGGGTGGCCTGAAGCTTTCTTT
TRBV5-1	TRBD1	NA	TRBJ1-1	CASSLGPGQGENTEAFF	TGCGCCAGCAGCTTGGGGCCGGGACAGGGGGAGAACACTGAAGCTTTCTTT
TRBV30	NA	NA	TRBJ1-5	CAWSVGGGRGGNQPQHF	TGTGCCTGGAGTGTAGGGGGGGGCCGGGGAGGCAATCAGCCCCAGCATTTT
TRBV2	NA	NA	TRBJ1-5	CASSEVTASNQPQHF	TGTGCCAGCAGTGAAGTGACAGCTAGCAATCAGCCCCAGCATTTT
TRBV12-3/TRBV12-4	NA	once	TRBJ1-2	CASSSRQLYGYTF	TGTGCCAGCAGTTCCCGACAGCTCTATGGCTACACCTTC
TRBV7-9	TRBD2	NA	TRBJ2-5	CASSPPDGRPQETQYF	TGTGCCAGCAGCCCCCCCGACGGGAGGCCGCAAGAGACCCAGTACTTC
TRBV5-4	TRBD1	NA	TRBJ1-2	CASSLVTGRAGYTF	TGTGCCAGCAGCCTTGTGACAGGGAGAGCTGGCTACACCTTC
TRBV6-5	TRBD1	NA	TRBJ2-5	CASSQSGQGGTQYF	TGTGCCAGCAGCCAGTCTGGACAGGGCGGGACCCAGTACTTC
TRBV30	NA	few	TRBJ1-2	CAVSRQVSYGYTF	TGTGCCGTCAGCCGGCAGGTCAGCTATGGCTACACCTTC
TRBV24-1	NA	NA	TRBJ2-3	CATSAAPTGEGLADTQYF	TGTGCCACCAGTGCCGCCCCAACGGGGGAAGGGCTAGCAGATACGCAGTATTTT
TRBV19	TRBD1	NA	TRBJ1-1	CASKQGAGGPLNTEAFF	TGTGCCAGTAAACAGGGGGCCGGTGGCCCCTTGAACACTGAAGCTTTCTTT
TRBV27	TRBD1	NA	TRBJ2-7	CASSLTPGQALQEQYF	TGTGCCAGCAGTTTAACCCCGGGACAGGCTTTACAGGAGCAGTACTTC
TRBV6-5	TRBD1	NA	TRBJ1-1	CASSYQRQGESFF	TGTGCCAGCAGTTACCAGAGACAGGGAGAGTCTTTCTTT
TRBV3-1/TRBV3-2	NA	NA	TRBJ2-7	CASSQGLPPDEQYF	TGTGCCAGCAGCCAGGGGCTGCCTCCCGACGAGCAGTACTTC
TRBV7-6	NA	few	TRBJ1-1	CASSPQQTGSEAFF	TGTGCCAGCAGCCCCCAACAGACGGGGTCTGAAGCTTTCTTT
TRBV11-1	TRBD2	NA	TRBJ2-7	CASSLRLAGPYEQYF	TGTGCCAGCAGCTTACGACTAGCGGGGCCCTACGAGCAGTACTTC
TRBV27	TRBD2	NA	TRBJ2-7	CASSLSLLAGAYEQYF	TGTGCCAGCAGTTTATCGTTGTTAGCGGGAGCCTACGAGCAGTACTTC
TRBV4-1	NA	NA	TRBJ1-4	CASSQVGTGNEKLFF	TGCGCCAGCAGCCAAGTAGGCACGGGGAATGAAAAACTGTTTTTT
TRBV7-9	TRBD1	NA	TRBJ1-6	CASSLGSGGRYSPLHF	TGTGCCAGCAGCTTAGGCTCAGGGGGAAGATATTCACCCCTCCACTTT
TRBV6-1	TRBD2	NA	TRBJ2-7	CASSEEFGGGPYEQYF	TGTGCCAGCAGTGAAGAATTCGGCGGGGGACCTTACGAGCAGTACTTC
TRBV7-6	NA	NA	TRBJ1-2	CASSEQQGLPYGYTF	TGTGCCAGCAGCGAACAGCAGGGGCTCCCCTATGGCTACACCTTC
TRBV30	TRBD2	NA	TRBJ2-7	CAWSVQRTSEQYF	TGTGCCTGGAGTGTACAGCGGACTAGCGAGCAGTACTTC